This is a list of T cell receptor beta chains from one sample in a study of blood T cell repertoires in COVID-19. The method was immunoSEQ multiplex PCR; TCRdb's version includes in-frame clones alone and lacks a portion of them. Here the sample spans about 160,000 clones, just under 85% being singletons. The specimen was peripheral blood. These receptors all stem from a woman over 75 with acute or convalescent COVID-19. The conserved cysteine and the conserved F or W are not part of the CDR3 here.

TRBJ2-1 | TRBV19 | ASSLTGSSYNEQF
TRBJ1-1 | TRBV3-1/TRBV3-2 | ASSGRTEAF
TRBJ2-1 | TRBV11-3 | ASSLSSGSTYNEQF
TRBJ2-2 | TRBV10-1 | ASSPSGMGELF
TRBJ1-2 | TRBV19 | ASKLTGGYGYT
TRBJ2-7 | TRBV12-3/TRBV12-4 | ASTQGYEQY
TRBJ1-2 | TRBV3-1/TRBV3-2 | ASSPRQGGGNYGYT
TRBJ2-7 | TRBV4-1 | ASSQGAGVPYEQY
TRBJ1-6 | TRBV7-2 | ASSHSGSSYNSPLH
TRBJ2-1 | TRBV29-1 | SARGLAESNEQF
TRBJ2-1 | TRBV25-1 | ASSEFDRADYNEQF
TRBJ2-1 | TRBV4-1 | ASSHPWSGGNEQF
TRBJ2-7 | TRBV9 | ASSAGTGGLYEQY
TRBJ2-7 | TRBV6-1 | ASSEVLTYYEQY
TRBJ1-1 | TRBV29-1 | SVDGVKPNTEAF
TRBJ2-2 | TRBV9 | ASSDTTGINTGELF
TRBJ2-1 | TRBV21-1 | ASSRIRQSSYNEQF
TRBJ2-1 | TRBV28 | ASSPDLGQGAGNEQF